The clone carrying this T cell receptor (beta chain) was detected only a few times. TCRdb re-derived calls from the RT-PCR reads in MiXCR, one entry per CDR3 protein. The sample lists about 700,000 distinct CDR3 sequences, about 14% occurring once. The CDR3 runs to 13 residues. Germline values: CDR1 MNHEY, CDR2 SVGAGI. V lost 7 bases and J lost 8; bases outside the gene matches: 10. This chain connects TRBV6-5 to TRBJ1-2, with TRBD1 identical over 7 bases. The clonotype was recovered from a female donor in good health, serving as a healthy control. The source material was memory CD4+ T cells from blood. The CDR3 DNA follows: TGTGCCAGCACCACCTCGGGACAGCGCGGCTACACCTTC. It specifies CASTTSGQRGYTF.